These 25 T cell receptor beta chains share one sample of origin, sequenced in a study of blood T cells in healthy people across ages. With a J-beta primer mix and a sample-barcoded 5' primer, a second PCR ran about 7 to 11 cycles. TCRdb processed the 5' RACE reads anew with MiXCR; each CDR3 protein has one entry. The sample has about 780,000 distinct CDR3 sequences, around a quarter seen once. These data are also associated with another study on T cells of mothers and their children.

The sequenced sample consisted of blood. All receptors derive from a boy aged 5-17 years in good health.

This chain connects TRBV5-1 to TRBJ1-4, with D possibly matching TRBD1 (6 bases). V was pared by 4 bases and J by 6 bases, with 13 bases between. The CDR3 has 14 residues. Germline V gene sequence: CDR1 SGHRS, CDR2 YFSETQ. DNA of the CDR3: TGCGCCAGCAGCACAGGGAGAGGGGATGAAAAACTGTTTTTT. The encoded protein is CASSTGRGDEKLFF. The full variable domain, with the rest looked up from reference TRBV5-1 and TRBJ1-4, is KAGVTQTPRYLIKTRGQQVTLSCSPISGHRSVSWYQQTPGQGLQFLFEYFSETQRNKGNFPGRFSGRQFSNSRSEMNVSTLELGDSALYLCASSTGRGDEKLFFGSGTQLSVL.

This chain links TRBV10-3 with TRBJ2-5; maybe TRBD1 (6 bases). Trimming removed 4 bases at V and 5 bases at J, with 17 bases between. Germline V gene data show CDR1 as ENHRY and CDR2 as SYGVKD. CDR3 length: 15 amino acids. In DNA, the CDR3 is TGTGCCATCAGTGTCCGGGACACGCCAAGGGAGACCCAGTACTTC. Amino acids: CAISVRDTPRETQYF.

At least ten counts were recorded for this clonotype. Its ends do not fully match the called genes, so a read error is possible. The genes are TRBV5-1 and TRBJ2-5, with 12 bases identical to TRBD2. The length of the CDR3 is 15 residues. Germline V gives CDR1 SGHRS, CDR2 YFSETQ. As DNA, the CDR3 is TGTGCCAGCAGCTTGACTAGCGGGGGCCAAGAGACCCAGTACTTC. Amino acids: CASSLTSGGQETQYF.

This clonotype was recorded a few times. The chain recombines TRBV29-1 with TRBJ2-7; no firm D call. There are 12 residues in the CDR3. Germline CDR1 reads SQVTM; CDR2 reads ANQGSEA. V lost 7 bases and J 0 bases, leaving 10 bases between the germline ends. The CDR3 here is CSGQDTSYEQYF. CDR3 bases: TGCAGCGGGCAGGATACCTCCTACGAGCAGTACTTC.

The CDR3 DNA reads as TGTGCCAGCAGTTTGGGGGGCCGGGGCACTGAAGCTTTCTTT. This gives the protein CASSLGGRGTEAFF. The rearrangement uses TRBV12-3 or TRBV12-4 and TRBJ1-1; a possible D gene is TRBD1 (6 bases). V was pared by 3 bases and J by 4 bases, with 12 bases between. The CDR3 loop spans 14 amino acids.

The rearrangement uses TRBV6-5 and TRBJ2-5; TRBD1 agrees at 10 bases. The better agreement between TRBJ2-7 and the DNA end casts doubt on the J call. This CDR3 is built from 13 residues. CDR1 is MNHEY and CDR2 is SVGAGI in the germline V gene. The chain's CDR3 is CASSTGTGVEQYF. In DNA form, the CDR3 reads TGTGCCAGCAGCACCGGGACAGGGGTCGAGCAGTACTTC.

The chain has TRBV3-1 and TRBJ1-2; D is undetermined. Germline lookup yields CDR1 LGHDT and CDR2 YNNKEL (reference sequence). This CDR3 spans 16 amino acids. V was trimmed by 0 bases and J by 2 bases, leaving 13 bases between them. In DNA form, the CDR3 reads TGTGCCAGCAGCCAAGATTCGGGCAGGCGAAACTATGGCTACACCTTC. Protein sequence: CASSQDSGRRNYGYTF. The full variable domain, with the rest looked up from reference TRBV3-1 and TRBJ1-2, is DTAVSQTPKYLVTQMGNDKSIKCEQNLGHDTMYWYKQDSKKFLKIMFSYNNKELIINETVPNRFSPKSPDKAHLNLHINSLELGDSAVYFCASSQDSGRRNYGYTFGSGTRLTVV.

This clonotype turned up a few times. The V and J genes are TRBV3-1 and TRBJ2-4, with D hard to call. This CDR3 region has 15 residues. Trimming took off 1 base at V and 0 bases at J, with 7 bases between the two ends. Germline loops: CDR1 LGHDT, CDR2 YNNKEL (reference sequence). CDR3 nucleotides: TGTGCCAGCAGCCAAGGCAACCTAGCCAAAAACATTCAGTACTTC. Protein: CASSQGNLAKNIQYF.

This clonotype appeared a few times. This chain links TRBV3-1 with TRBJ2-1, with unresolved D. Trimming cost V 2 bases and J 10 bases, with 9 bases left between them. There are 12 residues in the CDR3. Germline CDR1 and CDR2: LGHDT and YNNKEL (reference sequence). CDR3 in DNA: TGTGCCAGCAGCCAAATGAGCCGGGAGCAGTTCTTC. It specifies CASSQMSREQFF.

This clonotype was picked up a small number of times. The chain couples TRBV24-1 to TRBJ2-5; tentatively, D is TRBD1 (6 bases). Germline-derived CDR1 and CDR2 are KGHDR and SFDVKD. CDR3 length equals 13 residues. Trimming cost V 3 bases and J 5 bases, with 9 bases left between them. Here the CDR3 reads CATSDQGTETQYF. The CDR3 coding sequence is TGTGCCACCAGTGATCAGGGGACGGAGACCCAGTACTTC.

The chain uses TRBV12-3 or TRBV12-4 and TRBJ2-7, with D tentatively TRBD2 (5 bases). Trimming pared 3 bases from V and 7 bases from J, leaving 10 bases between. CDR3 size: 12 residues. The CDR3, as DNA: TGTGCCAGCAGTTTTACCCGCGGGGAGCAGTACTTC. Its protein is CASSFTRGEQYF.

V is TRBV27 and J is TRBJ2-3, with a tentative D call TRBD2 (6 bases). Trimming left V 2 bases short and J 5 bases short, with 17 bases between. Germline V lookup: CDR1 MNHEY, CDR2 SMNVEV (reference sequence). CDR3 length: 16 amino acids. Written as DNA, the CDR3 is TGTGCCAGCAGTTTAGGTGGGGCAGGGAGGAAAGATACGCAGTATTTT. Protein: CASSLGGAGRKDTQYF.

As DNA, the CDR3 is TGCAGTGCGACCCCCCCGTTCAGGGCCCCTGGCGAGCAGTACTTC. Protein: CSATPPFRAPGEQYF. The rearrangement joins TRBV20-1 to TRBJ2-7, with D possibly matching TRBD1 (5 bases). Germline CDR1 reads DFQATT; CDR2 reads SNEGSKA (reference sequence). This CDR3 region has 15 residues. With 6 bases removed from V and 6 bases from J, the gap between germline ends came to 24 bases.

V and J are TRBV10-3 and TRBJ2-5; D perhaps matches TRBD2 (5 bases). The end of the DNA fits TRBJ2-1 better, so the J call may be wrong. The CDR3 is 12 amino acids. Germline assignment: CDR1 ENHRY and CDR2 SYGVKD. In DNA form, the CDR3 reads TGTGCCATCAGTGATGTCCGGGGTGAGCAGTTCTTC. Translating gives CAISDVRGEQFF.

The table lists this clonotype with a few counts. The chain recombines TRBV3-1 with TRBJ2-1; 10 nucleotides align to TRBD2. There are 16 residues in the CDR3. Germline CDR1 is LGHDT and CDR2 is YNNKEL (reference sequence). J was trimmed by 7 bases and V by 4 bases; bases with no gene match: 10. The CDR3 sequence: CASSPPVVAGGNEQFF. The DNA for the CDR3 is TGTGCCAGCAGCCCCCCGGTGGTAGCGGGAGGTAATGAGCAGTTCTTC.

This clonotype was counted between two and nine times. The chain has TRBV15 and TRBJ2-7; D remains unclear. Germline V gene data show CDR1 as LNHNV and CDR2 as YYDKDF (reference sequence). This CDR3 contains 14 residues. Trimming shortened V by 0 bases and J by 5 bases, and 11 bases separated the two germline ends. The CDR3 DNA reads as TGTGCCACCAGCAGAGATAGGATGCCGGACGAGCAGTACTTC. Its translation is CATSRDRMPDEQYF.

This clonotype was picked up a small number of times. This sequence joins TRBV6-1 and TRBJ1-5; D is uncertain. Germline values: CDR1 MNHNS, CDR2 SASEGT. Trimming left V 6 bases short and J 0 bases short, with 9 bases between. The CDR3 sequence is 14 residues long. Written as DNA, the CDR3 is TGTGCCAGCAGGGAGGTTTATAGCAATCAGCCCCAGCATTTT. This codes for CASREVYSNQPQHF.

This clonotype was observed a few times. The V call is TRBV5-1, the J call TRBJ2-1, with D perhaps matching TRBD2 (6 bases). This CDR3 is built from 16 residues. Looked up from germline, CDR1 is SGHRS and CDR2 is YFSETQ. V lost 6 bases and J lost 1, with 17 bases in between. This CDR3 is CASTLGLSQSYNEQFF. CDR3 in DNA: TGCGCCAGCACCCTCGGACTATCCCAATCCTACAATGAGCAGTTCTTC.

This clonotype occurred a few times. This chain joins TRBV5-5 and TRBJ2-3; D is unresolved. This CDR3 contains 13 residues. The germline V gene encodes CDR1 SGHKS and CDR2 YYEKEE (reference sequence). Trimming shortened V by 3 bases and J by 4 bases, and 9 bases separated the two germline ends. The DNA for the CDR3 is TGTGCCAGCAGCTCGATGGGGTCAGATACGCAGTATTTT. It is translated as CASSSMGSDTQYF.

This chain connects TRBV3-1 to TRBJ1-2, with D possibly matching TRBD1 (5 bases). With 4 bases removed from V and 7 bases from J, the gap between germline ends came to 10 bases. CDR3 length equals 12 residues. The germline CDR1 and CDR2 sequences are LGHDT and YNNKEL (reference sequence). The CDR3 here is CASSPGAAGYTF. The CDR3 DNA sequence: TGTGCCAGCAGCCCCGGGGCGGCTGGCTACACCTTC. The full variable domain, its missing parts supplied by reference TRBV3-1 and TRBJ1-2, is DTAVSQTPKYLVTQMGNDKSIKCEQNLGHDTMYWYKQDSKKFLKIMFSYNNKELIINETVPNRFSPKSPDKAHLNLHINSLELGDSAVYFCASSPGAAGYTFGSGTRLTVV.

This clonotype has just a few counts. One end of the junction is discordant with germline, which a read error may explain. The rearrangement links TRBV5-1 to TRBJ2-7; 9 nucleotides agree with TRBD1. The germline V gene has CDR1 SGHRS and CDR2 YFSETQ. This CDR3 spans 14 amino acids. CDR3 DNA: TGCGCCAGCAGCCAGGGGGGACAGGGAGGGACAGCGGTCTTC. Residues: CASSQGGQGGTAVF. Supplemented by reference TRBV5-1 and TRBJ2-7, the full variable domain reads KAGVTQTPRYLIKTRGQQVTLSCSPISGHRSVSWYQQTPGQGLQFLFEYFSETQRNKGNFPGRFSGRQFSNSRSEMNVSTLELGDSALYLCASSQGGQGGTAVFGPGTRLTVT.

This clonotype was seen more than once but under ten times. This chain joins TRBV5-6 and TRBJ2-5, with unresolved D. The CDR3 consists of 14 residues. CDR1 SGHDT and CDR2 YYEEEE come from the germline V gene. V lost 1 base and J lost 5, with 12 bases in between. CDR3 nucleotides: TGTGCCAGCAGCTTGAGGTCGGCCAAGGAGACCCAGTACTTC. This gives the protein CASSLRSAKETQYF. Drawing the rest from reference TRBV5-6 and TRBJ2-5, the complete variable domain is DAGVTQSPTHLIKTRGQQVTLRCSPKSGHDTVSWYQQALGQGPQFIFQYYEEEERQRGNFPDRFSGHQFPNYSSELNVNALLLGDSALYLCASSLRSAKETQYFGPGTRLLVL.

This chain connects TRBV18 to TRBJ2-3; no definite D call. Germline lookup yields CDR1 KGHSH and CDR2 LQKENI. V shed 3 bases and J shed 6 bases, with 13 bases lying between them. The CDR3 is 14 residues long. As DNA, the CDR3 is TGTGCCAGCTCACCCCTTGAGGACGAGGATACGCAGTATTTT. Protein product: CASSPLEDEDTQYF.

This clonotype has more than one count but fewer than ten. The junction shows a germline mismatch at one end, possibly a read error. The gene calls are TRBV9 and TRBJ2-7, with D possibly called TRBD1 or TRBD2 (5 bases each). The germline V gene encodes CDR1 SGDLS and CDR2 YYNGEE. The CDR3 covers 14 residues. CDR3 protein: CASSGKRGNGEQYF. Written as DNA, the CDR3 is TGCGCCAGCAGCGGAAAGAGGGGAAACGGCGAGCAGTACTTC. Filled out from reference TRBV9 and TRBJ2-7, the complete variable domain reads DSGVTQTPKHLITATGQRVTLRCSPRSGDLSVYWYQQSLDQGLQFLIQYYNGEERAKGNILERFSAQQFPDLHSELNLSSLELGDSALYFCASSGKRGNGEQYFGPGTRLTVT.

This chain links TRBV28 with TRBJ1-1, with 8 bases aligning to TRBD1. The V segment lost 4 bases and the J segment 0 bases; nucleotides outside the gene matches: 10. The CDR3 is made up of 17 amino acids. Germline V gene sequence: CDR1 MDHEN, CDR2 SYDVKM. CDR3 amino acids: CASSYLMGQALNTEAFF. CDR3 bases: TGTGCCAGCAGTTATTTAATGGGACAGGCCTTGAACACTGAAGCTTTCTTT.